Listed below are T cell receptor beta chains from one sample, sequenced in a study of shared clonotypes between healthy human individuals. Assay used: immunoSEQ multiplex PCR; TCRdb lists only in-frame clones, some missing. The data contain millions of clones, 93% of them singletons. Sequenced material: naive CD4+ T cells from PBMCs. The receptors shown here come from a man younger than 35 in good health. Some clones in this sample may be carry-over from other donors' samples. CDR3s include the opening cysteine and the closing phenylalanine or tryptophan. A D gene is named only where the DNA matches it firmly. Not all rows give a size; the values are once, few, many and, for expanded clones, a class.

D gene: NA; J gene: TRBJ2-2; V gene: TRBV27; clone size: NA; CDR3 DNA: TGTGCCAGCAGTAGAGGACGGTTTATAGGGGAGCTGTTTTTT; CDR3 protein: CASSRGRFIGELFF
D gene: TRBD1; J gene: TRBJ2-5; V gene: TRBV7-9; clone size: NA; CDR3 DNA: TGTGCCAGCAGCCGGGACAGGGGAGGGGAGACCCAGTACTTC; CDR3 protein: CASSRDRGGETQYF
D gene: NA; J gene: TRBJ1-1; V gene: TRBV7-3; clone size: NA; CDR3 DNA: TGTGCCAGCAGCTTAATATCCCTAGGCCAGGGGAACACTGAAGCTTTCTTT; CDR3 protein: CASSLISLGQGNTEAFF
D gene: NA; J gene: TRBJ2-2; V gene: TRBV18; clone size: NA; CDR3 DNA: TGTGCCAGCTCACGCATCCAGGGCACCGGGGAGCTGTTTTTT; CDR3 protein: CASSRIQGTGELFF
D gene: NA; J gene: TRBJ2-7; V gene: TRBV10-3; clone size: NA; CDR3 DNA: TGTGCCACCGGCCGGTCCTACGAGCAGTACTTC; CDR3 protein: CATGRSYEQYF
D gene: TRBD1; J gene: TRBJ1-4; V gene: TRBV5-1; clone size: NA; CDR3 DNA: TGCGCCAGCAGTGAGGGGGCGGCGGAAAAACTGTTTTTT; CDR3 protein: CASSEGAAEKLFF
D gene: NA; J gene: TRBJ1-3; V gene: TRBV2; clone size: NA; CDR3 DNA: TGTGCCAGCAGTGTCATCGGGGGGACTGGAAACACCATATATTTT; CDR3 protein: CASSVIGGTGNTIYF
D gene: NA; J gene: TRBJ1-4; V gene: TRBV5-1; clone size: NA; CDR3 DNA: TGCGCCAGCAGCTTGTTGGGAGGGGCCCTTGCAAAACTGTTTTTT; CDR3 protein: CASSLLGGALAKLFF
D gene: NA; J gene: TRBJ2-1; V gene: TRBV5-1; clone size: NA; CDR3 DNA: TGCGCCAGCAGCTTGATTGTGGGGGCGGGCAATGAGCAGTTCTTC; CDR3 protein: CASSLIVGAGNEQFF
D gene: TRBD2; J gene: TRBJ2-7; V gene: TRBV4-1; clone size: NA; CDR3 DNA: TGCGCCAGCAGCCAAGGCGGGGGAGACGCTACCTACGAGCAGTACTTC; CDR3 protein: CASSQGGGDATYEQYF
D gene: NA; J gene: TRBJ1-4; V gene: TRBV20-1; clone size: NA; CDR3 DNA: TGCAGTGCGGGCGGCGAAAAACTGTTTTTT; CDR3 protein: CSAGGEKLFF
D gene: NA; J gene: TRBJ1-3; V gene: TRBV7-2; clone size: NA; CDR3 DNA: TGTGCCAGCAGCTTAGACGGTTCAGGAAACACCATATATTTT; CDR3 protein: CASSLDGSGNTIYF
D gene: NA; J gene: TRBJ1-4; V gene: TRBV15; clone size: NA; CDR3 DNA: TGTGCCACCAGCAGAGATAGGTCCAATCTCCTCGCGGAAAAACTGTTTTTT; CDR3 protein: CATSRDRSNLLAEKLFF
D gene: NA; J gene: TRBJ2-7; V gene: TRBV5-4; clone size: NA; CDR3 DNA: TGTGCCAGCAGCTTGGAGGGCGGCTCCTACGAGCAGTACTTC; CDR3 protein: CASSLEGGSYEQYF
D gene: TRBD2; J gene: TRBJ2-7; V gene: TRBV7-8; clone size: NA; CDR3 DNA: TGTGCCAGCAGCTTAGGTAGCGGGAGTTATTACGAGCAGTACTTC; CDR3 protein: CASSLGSGSYYEQYF
D gene: NA; J gene: TRBJ1-5; V gene: TRBV15; clone size: once; CDR3 DNA: TGTGCCACCAGGGTTGGGGGAATAAGGAATCAGCCCCAGCATTTT; CDR3 protein: CATRVGGIRNQPQHF
D gene: NA; J gene: TRBJ1-5; V gene: TRBV27; clone size: NA; CDR3 DNA: TGTGCCAGCAGTTTGGAAGGGATTAGCAATCAGCCCCAGCATTTT; CDR3 protein: CASSLEGISNQPQHF
D gene: TRBD2; J gene: TRBJ2-3; V gene: TRBV10-2; clone size: once; CDR3 DNA: TGCGCCAGCAGCCCACTAGCGGGAGGGCTTCCAGATACGCAGTATTTT; CDR3 protein: CASSPLAGGLPDTQYF
D gene: TRBD1; J gene: TRBJ1-2; V gene: TRBV7-2; clone size: NA; CDR3 DNA: TGTGCCAGCAGCTTACAGGGGGTCTATGGCTACACCTTC; CDR3 protein: CASSLQGVYGYTF
D gene: NA; J gene: TRBJ2-1; V gene: TRBV7-9; clone size: NA; CDR3 DNA: TGTGCCAGCAGCTTACACGGTACGGAGCAGTTCTTC; CDR3 protein: CASSLHGTEQFF
D gene: NA; J gene: TRBJ2-2; V gene: TRBV6-1; clone size: NA; CDR3 DNA: TGTGCCAGCAGGATAAGGCGGCAGAACACCGGGGAGCTGTTTTTT; CDR3 protein: CASRIRRQNTGELFF
D gene: NA; J gene: TRBJ2-3; V gene: TRBV5-6; clone size: NA; CDR3 DNA: TGTGCCAGCAGGCATGTTAGCGGAGACACAGATACGCAGTATTTT; CDR3 protein: CASRHVSGDTDTQYF
D gene: NA; J gene: TRBJ2-7; V gene: TRBV4-3; clone size: once; CDR3 DNA: TGCGCCAGCAGCCAAGTCGACGGGGGACCGAGCTCCTACGAGCAGTACTTC; CDR3 protein: CASSQVDGGPSSYEQYF
D gene: NA; J gene: TRBJ2-3; V gene: TRBV7-3; clone size: NA; CDR3 DNA: TGTGCCAGCAGCTTAGCTAGCACAGATACGCAGTATTTT; CDR3 protein: CASSLASTDTQYF
D gene: TRBD1; J gene: TRBJ1-4; V gene: TRBV9; clone size: once; CDR3 DNA: TGTGCCAGCAGCGTAGATGGGACAGGCTTTACTAATGAAAAACTGTTTTTT; CDR3 protein: CASSVDGTGFTNEKLFF